This T cell receptor (beta chain) was obtained from a study of cytotoxic CD8 clonotypes in ibrutinib-treated CLL. As for the study in general: With a range of 6 to 36, the median treatment time before response samples were taken was more than 10 months. Whole-study findings and limits: Sustained-remission patients were sampled at different times than progressing patients were. Treatment left the uncommon public clonotypes either contracted or stable in frequency.

CDR3 length: 15 residues. The ends lost 6 bases at V and 7 bases at J; junction bases unmatched: 8. Germline V lookup: CDR1 SNHLY, CDR2 FYNNEI. To note about this clone: Its antigen is not identified.

The method was immunoSEQ multiplex PCR; TCRdb's version includes in-frame clones alone and lacks a portion of them. The repertoire includes around 70,000 clones, over 65% of them detected once, and more than 30% sits in the top ten. This TCR derives from a human donor with chronic lymphocytic leukemia. This chain links TRBV2 with TRBJ2-3; 12 bases agree with TRBD2. Sequencing used PBMCs, obtained after 24 months of ibrutinib treatment. CDR3 DNA sequence: TGTGCCAGCAGGGGACGACTAGCGGGAGCATATACGCAGTATTTT. Protein product: CASRGRLAGAYTQYF.